Shown below are 7 T cell receptor beta chains from a single sample sequenced in a study of cytotoxic CD8 clonotypes in ibrutinib-treated CLL. Measured with immunoSEQ multiplex PCR; TCRdb has only the in-frame clones, and not every one. In the table there are about 45,000 clones, approximately 70% of which are singletons. The material sequenced was PBMCs, taken after 24 months of ibrutinib treatment. The receptors shown here come from a human donor with chronic lymphocytic leukemia.

The gene calls are TRBV2 and TRBJ1-2; D remains unclear. CDR3 size: 17 residues. Germline CDR1 reads SNHLY; CDR2 reads FYNNEI. Trimming stripped 3 bases from V and 2 bases from J, with 19 bases between. The CDR3 region is CASSESTREDPNYGYTF. CDR3 nucleotides: TGTGCCAGCAGTGAGTCCACACGGGAGGATCCGAACTATGGCTACACCTTC.

This sequence joins TRBV12-5 and TRBJ1-5; 10 bases are shared with TRBD1. Germline CDR1 reads LGHNT; CDR2 reads FRNRAP. The length of the CDR3 is 13 residues. V shed 6 bases and J 7 bases; nucleotides not matched to a gene: 3. CDR3 bases: TGTGCTAGTGGGACAGGGGGCGGGCAGCCCCAGCATTTT. It specifies CASGTGGGQPQHF.

The gene calls are TRBV7-2 and TRBJ2-3, with D unclear. The V gene lost 6 bases and the J gene lost 4 bases, with 8 bases spanning the gap. Per germline, CDR1 SGHTA and CDR2 FQGNSA. The CDR3 runs 12 residues. The DNA for the CDR3 is TGTGCCAGCAGTGGAGCGTCAGATACGCAGTATTTT. Its translation is CASSGASDTQYF.

The genes are TRBV2 and TRBJ2-1, with no clear D. The V end lost 7 bases, the J end lost 4 bases, and 11 bases lay between the germline ends. Germline loops: CDR1 SNHLY, CDR2 FYNNEI. The CDR3 extends over 13 amino acids. Written as DNA, the CDR3 is TGTGCCAGCACCAAGGTTCTTTACAATGAGCAGTTCTTC. Translating gives CASTKVLYNEQFF.

This sequence joins TRBV13 and TRBJ1-3; 7 nucleotides align to TRBD1. Germline V gene sequence: CDR1 PRHDT, CDR2 FYEKMQ (reference sequence). The CDR3 loop spans 14 amino acids. V shed 5 bases and J 6 bases; nucleotides not matched to a gene: 7. DNA of the CDR3: TGTGCCAGCAGCATCACAGGGGCAGAAAACACCATATATTTT. Its translation is CASSITGAENTIYF.

This sequence joins TRBV28 and TRBJ1-1, with 7 bases that match TRBD1. CDR1 is MDHEN, CDR2 SYDVKM, per germline. CDR3 size: 14 residues. The ends lost 5 bases at V and 5 bases at J; junction bases unmatched: 8. The CDR3 loop reads CASSVKGRGTEAFF. The CDR3 DNA reads TGTGCCAGCAGTGTCAAAGGCAGGGGGACTGAAGCTTTCTTT.

This clone was picked up one time. A read error may produce the germline difference seen at one junction end. Other DNA sequences in this specimen translate into the identical CDR3. The V and J genes are TRBV6-1 and TRBJ1-6; D remains unclear. From germline, CDR1 is MNHNS and CDR2 SASEGT. This CDR3 has 15 amino acids. The CDR3 protein is CASSEKGPFGSPLHF. The CDR3, as DNA: TGTGCCAGCAGTGAGAAAGGGCCGTTTGGTTCACCCCTTCACTTT.